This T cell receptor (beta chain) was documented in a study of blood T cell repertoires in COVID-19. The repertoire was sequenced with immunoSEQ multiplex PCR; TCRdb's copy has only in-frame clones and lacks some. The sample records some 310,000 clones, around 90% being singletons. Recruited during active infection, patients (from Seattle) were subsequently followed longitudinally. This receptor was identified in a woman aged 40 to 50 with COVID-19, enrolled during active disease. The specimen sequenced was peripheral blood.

The CDR3 DNA reads as TGTGCCAGCTCACCGATCCACAGATCCAATGAGCAGTTCTTC. Translated, it gives CASSPIHRSNEQFF. This sequence joins TRBV18 and TRBJ2-1; D gene uncertain. The germline V gene encodes CDR1 KGHSH and CDR2 LQKENI. V gave up 3 bases and J gave up 6 bases, with 12 bases separating them. CDR3 length: 14 residues.